This TCR beta chain was identified during a study of regulatory T cells in long-lasting Graves disease. Through Arm-PCR of CDR3 regions and iRepertoire HTBI primers, TCR beta libraries were built. Original data processing: More than 55 TRBV and some 14 TRBJ segments were identified across samples. TCRdb passed the multiplex PCR reads through MiXCR, listing each CDR3 protein once. The V and J calls were determined by TCRdb, not by the authors. Among around 400,000 distinct CDR3 sequences listed, 15% were seen once. The time point was: newly diagnosed GD, antithyroid drugs for less than 3 months. Making the TCR library involved RNA that had been extracted from PBMCs. In this sample, this clonotype turned up once. This same sample was also taken into another study, of T cells in Graves' hyperthyroidism and ophthalmopathy. That work adds: A first-round RT-PCR of the TCR CDR3 used the HTBI primer set.

The clonotype was recovered from a woman aged 40 to 50 with Graves disease. Sequencing used peripheral blood mononuclear cells (PBMCs), obtained at new diagnosis, from a patient treated with antithyroid drugs.

The CDR3 region is CASSPGDFPTGELFF. The DNA of the CDR3 is TGCGCCAGCAGCCCCGGGGACTTTCCAACCGGGGAGCTGTTTTTT. The rearrangement joins TRBV4-3 to TRBJ2-2, with a tentative D call TRBD2 (6 bases). V dropped 4 bases and J dropped 5 bases, with 14 bases sitting between them. CDR3 length equals 15 residues. Germline CDR1 is LGHNA and CDR2 is YSLEER.